Ten or more counts support the clone carrying this T cell receptor (beta chain). This entry is derived from a study of T cell repertoires in cytomegalovirus infection. Trimming cost V 0 bases and J 6 bases, with 9 bases left between them. The germline V gene encodes CDR1 SGHTA and CDR2 FQGNSA. The CDR3 is 14 residues long. TCRdb re-called the reads through MiXCR, storing one row per CDR3 protein. The data show under 250,000 distinct CDR3 sequences, approximately 6.7% seen once. The V gene is TRBV7-2, the J gene TRBJ2-1; the D is unclear. This TCR came from a human donor in good health (CMV status not recorded). Some clones in this sample may be carry-over from other donors' samples. Sample: PBMCs. The CDR3 protein is CASSLAFTTNEQFF. The CDR3, as DNA: TGTGCCAGCAGCTTAGCTTTTACAACCAATGAGCAGTTCTTC.